This T cell receptor beta chain was observed in a study of T-cell memory formation after mild COVID-19. Study-level findings and limits: Several responding clones turned up in pre-infection memory, indicating that cross-reactive memory may have taken part.

Only one count was recorded for this clonotype. Its antigen is still unknown. CDR1 and CDR2 (germline): SEHNR, FQNEAQ (reference sequence). The CDR3 length is 16 residues. V was shortened by 1 base and J by 2 bases, with 14 bases between the two germline ends. TCRdb re-analysed the 5' RACE reads in MiXCR, keeping a single row per CDR3 protein. The data hold about 410,000 distinct CDR3 sequences, with 20% to 30% observed a single time. The sequenced material came from PBMCs or a T cell subset sorted from them (not recorded which). J is TRBJ2-5 and V is TRBV7-9; D might be TRBD1 (6 bases). This clonotype originated in an adult woman who had mild COVID-19 (a few samples of this study predate the infection). Cell type and time point are not known. The CDR3 spells CASSLVSGRGQETQYF. The CDR3 DNA reads as TGTGCCAGCAGCTTAGTTTCCGGCAGGGGACAAGAGACCCAGTACTTC.